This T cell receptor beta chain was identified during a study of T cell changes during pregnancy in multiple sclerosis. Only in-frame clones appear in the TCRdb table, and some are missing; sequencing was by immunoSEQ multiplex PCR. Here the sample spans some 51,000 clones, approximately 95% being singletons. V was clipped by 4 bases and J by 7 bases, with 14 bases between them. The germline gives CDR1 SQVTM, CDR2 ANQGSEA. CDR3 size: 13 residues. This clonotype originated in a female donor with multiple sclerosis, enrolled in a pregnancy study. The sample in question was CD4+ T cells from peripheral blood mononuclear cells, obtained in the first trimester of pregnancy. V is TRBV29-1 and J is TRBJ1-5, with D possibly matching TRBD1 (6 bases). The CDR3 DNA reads TGCAGCGTTGTGGGGGAAGGGGGACAGCCCCAGCATTTT. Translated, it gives CSVVGEGGQPQHF.